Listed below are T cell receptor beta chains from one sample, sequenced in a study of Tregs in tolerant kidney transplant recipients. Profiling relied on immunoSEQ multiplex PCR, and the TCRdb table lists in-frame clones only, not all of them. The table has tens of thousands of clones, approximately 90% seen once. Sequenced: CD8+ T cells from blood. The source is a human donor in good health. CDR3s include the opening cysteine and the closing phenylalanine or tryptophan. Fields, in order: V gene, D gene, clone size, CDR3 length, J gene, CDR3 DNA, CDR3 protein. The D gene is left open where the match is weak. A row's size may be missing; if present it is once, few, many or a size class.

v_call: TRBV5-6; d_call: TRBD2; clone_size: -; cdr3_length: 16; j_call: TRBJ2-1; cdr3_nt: TGTGCCAGCAGCTACACAGCGGGGGGGGCGAGCAATGAGCAGTTCTTC; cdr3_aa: CASSYTAGGASNEQFF
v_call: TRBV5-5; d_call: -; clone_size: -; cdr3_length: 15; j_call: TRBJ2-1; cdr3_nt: TGTGCCAGCAGCTTGGAGGGAACCGGCTACAATGAGCAGTTCTTC; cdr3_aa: CASSLEGTGYNEQFF
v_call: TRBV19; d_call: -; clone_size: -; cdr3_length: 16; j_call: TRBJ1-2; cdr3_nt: TGTGCCAGTAGTATGGTTGGGGAAGGCCACTCCTATGGCTACACCTTC; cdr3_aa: CASSMVGEGHSYGYTF
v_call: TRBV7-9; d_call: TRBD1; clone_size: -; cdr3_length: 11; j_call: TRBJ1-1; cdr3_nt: TGTGCCAGCAGCTCGGGACAGGAAGCTTTCTTT; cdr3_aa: CASSSGQEAFF
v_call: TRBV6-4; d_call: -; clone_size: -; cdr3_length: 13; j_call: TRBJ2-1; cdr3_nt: TGTGCCAGCAGTGAGTTCCCTGACAATGAGCAGTTCTTC; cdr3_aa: CASSEFPDNEQFF
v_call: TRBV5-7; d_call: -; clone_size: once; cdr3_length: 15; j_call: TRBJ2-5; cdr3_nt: TGTGCCAGCAGCTTGGCTCTTTGGGCCGGAGAGACCCAGTACTTC; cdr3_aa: CASSLALWAGETQYF
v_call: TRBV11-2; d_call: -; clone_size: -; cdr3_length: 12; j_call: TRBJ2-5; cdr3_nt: TGTGCCAGCAGCCGAGCCCTGGAGACCCAGTACTTC; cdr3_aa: CASSRALETQYF
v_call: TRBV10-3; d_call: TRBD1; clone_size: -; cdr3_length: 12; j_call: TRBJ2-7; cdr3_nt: TGTGCCATCAGGGATGGACAGGGCCGGCAGTACTTC; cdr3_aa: CAIRDGQGRQYF
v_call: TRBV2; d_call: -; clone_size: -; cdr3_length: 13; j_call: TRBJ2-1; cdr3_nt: TGTGCCAGCAGTACAGTATCCAGTAATGAGCAGTTCTTC; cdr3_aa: CASSTVSSNEQFF
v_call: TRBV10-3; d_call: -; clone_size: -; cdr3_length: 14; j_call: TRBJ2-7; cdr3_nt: TGTGCCATCAGTGAGGCCGACACTGCCTACGAGCAGTACTTC; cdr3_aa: CAISEADTAYEQYF
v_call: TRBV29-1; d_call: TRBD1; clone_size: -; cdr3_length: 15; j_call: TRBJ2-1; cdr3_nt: TGCAGCGTCTGGCTGAACAGGGGACCTTACAATGAGCAGTTCTTC; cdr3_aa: CSVWLNRGPYNEQFF
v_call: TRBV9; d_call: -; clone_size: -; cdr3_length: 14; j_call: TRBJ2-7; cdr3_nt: TGTGCCAGCAGCGTAGACAGGGCTTCCTACGAGCAGTACTTC; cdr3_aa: CASSVDRASYEQYF
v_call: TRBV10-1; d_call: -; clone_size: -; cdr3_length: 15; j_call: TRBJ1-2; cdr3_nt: TGCGCCAGCAGTGAGTCCGGGCCGAGTCCCTATGGCTACACCTTC; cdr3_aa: CASSESGPSPYGYTF
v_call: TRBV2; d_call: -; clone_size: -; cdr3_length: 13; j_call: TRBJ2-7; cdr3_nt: TGTGCCAGCACAATGACGAGACACTACGAGCAGTACTTC; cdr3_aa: CASTMTRHYEQYF
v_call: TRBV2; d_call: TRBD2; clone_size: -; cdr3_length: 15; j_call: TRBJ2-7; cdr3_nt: TGTGCCAGCAGCGTAGGGACTAGCGGGCCCTACGAGCAGTACTTC; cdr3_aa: CASSVGTSGPYEQYF
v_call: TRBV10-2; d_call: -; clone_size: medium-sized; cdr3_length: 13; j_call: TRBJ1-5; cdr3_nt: TGCGCCAGCAGTGCCGGTGTGGGACAGCCCCAGCATTTT; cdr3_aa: CASSAGVGQPQHF
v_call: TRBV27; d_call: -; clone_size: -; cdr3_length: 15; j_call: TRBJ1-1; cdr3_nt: TGTGCCAGCAGTTTGGGAGCGGGTCCACGTCCTGAAGCTTTCTTT; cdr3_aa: CASSLGAGPRPEAFF
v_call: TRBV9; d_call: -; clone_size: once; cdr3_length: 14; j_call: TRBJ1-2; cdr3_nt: TGTGCCAGCAGCGTATTGGAGGTGGGCTATGGCTACACCTTC; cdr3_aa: CASSVLEVGYGYTF
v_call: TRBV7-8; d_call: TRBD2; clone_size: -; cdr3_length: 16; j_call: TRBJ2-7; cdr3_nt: TGTGCCAGCAGCTTAGTGGCGGGAGCCTCCTCCTACGAGCAGTACTTC; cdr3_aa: CASSLVAGASSYEQYF
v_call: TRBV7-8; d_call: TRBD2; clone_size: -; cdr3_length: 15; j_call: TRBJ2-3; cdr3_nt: TGTGCCAGCAGCTTTAGCGGGGGGGCTGGAGATACGCAGTATTTT; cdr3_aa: CASSFSGGAGDTQYF
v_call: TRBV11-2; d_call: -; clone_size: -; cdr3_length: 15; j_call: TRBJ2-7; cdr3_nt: TGTGCCAGCAGCTTAAACCGGGGGGCGCCTATCGAGCAGTACTTC; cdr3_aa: CASSLNRGAPIEQYF
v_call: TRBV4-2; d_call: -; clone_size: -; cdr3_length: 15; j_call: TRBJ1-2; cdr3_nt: TGTGCCAGCAGCCAAGATCGGGGGTTATACTATGGCTACACCTTC; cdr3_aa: CASSQDRGLYYGYTF
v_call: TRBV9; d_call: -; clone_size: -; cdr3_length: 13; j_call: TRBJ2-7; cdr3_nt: TGTGCCAGCAGCGCCCCTCGGGACAACGAGCAGTACTTC; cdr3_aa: CASSAPRDNEQYF